This T cell receptor beta chain was observed in a study of blood T cell repertoires in COVID-19 (dated by TCRdb to the early 2020s). For context, the study as a whole: Samples covering the acute and convalescent phases of COVID-19 were provided by collaborators in the United States, Italy and Spain. The material from the prospective study consisted of cDNA or gDNA derived from T cells, B-cell-depleted T cells, or PBMCs. Deeply sampled blood TCRbeta repertoires from subjects exposed to, actively infected with, or recovered from COVID-19 were included in the dataset. The repertoires were made available in a free public database intended to serve as a resource for research on the immune response to SARS-CoV-2. The samples were drawn from the first 160 participants of the ongoing ImmuneRACE study and from 1,200 or so subjects provided by 6 global collaborators. Nearly every sample came with metadata listing a de-identified subject ID, COVID-19 status, age in years and sex. Where available, HLA class I and class II types were obtained from metadata supplied by the sample provider rather than from assay-based typing. Study-wide conclusions, independent of this receptor: How much clinical and demographic metadata was included differed by source and by participant, and the metadata was provided uncurated.

Regarding this clone: This receptor's antigen is unknown. No qualities accompany the bases; no much larger clone lies one base away.

CDR1 and CDR2 were assigned from the germline V gene as SGHTA and FQGNSA. V is cut by 7 bases and J by 3 bases, and the space between the germline ends is 12 bases. The CDR3 holds 14 amino acids from the cysteine to the phenylalanine. Of the read, only the CDR3 DNA is kept; its 42 bases are in frame from base 1. TCRbeta CDR3 regions were amplified from genomic DNA by means of the immunoSEQ Assay, a bias-controlled multiplex PCR. Per the original workflow: The number of nucleated cells in each sample was estimated by amplification of reference gene primers within the assay. To quantify the absolute abundance of each unique TCRbeta CDR3 rearrangement, sequence reads were collapsed and filtered. For each sample, productive Simpson clonality was calculated by taking the square root of Simpson's diversity index across productive rearrangements. This immuneACCESS table, as held by TCRdb, lists in-frame sequences with V and J called but not all clones. Of the missing ones, under half trace to an unresolved V gene in checked studies; the others have no known cause. V, J and clone size were drawn from that table, and D and trimming were deduced from the DNA. The sample table shows 350,000 or so clones, and about nine tenths are seen once. Approximately 1% of the sample is taken by the ten largest.

Enrolling through a virtual design, the prospective study's participants ranged in age from roughly 18 to 90 years and lived across roughly 24 United States geographic areas. To assign participants to cohorts, the prospective study relied on clinical history that participants themselves reported in a screening survey and a study questionnaire. Exposed participants were defined as having been in contact with someone with a PCR-confirmed or clinician-diagnosed COVID-19 case within 2 weeks of study entry. Mobile phlebotomists in the prospective study collected whole blood, serum and a nasopharyngeal or oropharyngeal swab from every participant. Additional blood draws and questionnaires over an approximately 2-month period could optionally be provided by prospective study participants. Before DNA extraction, prospective study blood samples were shipped either frozen or at room temperature.

The chain couples TRBV7-2 to TRBJ2-2; TRBD1 is possibly the D segment (5 matching bases). The material sequenced was PBMCs or T cells enriched from blood (not recorded which). The sequence was obtained from a woman aged 25 to 45 who had been exposed to COVID-19. The CDR3: CASTLPGYTGELFF. The DNA sequence follows: TGTGCCAGCACCCTCCCAGGGTACACCGGGGAGCTGTTTTTT.